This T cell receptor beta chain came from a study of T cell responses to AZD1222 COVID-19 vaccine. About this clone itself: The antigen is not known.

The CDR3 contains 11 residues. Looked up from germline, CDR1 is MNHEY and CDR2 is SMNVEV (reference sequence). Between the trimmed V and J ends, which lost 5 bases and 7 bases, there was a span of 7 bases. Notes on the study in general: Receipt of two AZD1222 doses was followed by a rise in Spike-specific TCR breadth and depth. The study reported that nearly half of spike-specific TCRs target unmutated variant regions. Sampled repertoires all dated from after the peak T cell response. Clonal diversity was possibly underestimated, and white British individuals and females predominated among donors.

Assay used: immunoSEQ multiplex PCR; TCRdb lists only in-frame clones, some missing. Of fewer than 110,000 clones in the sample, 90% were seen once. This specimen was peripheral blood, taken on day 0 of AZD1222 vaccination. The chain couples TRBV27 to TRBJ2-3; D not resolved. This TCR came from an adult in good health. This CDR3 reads CASSNYNTQYF. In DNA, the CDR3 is TGTGCCAGCAGTAACTACAATACGCAGTATTTT.